The 11 T cell receptor beta chains given below trace back to one sample, sequenced in a study of shared clonotypes between healthy human individuals. Only in-frame clones appear in the TCRdb table, and some are missing; sequencing was by immunoSEQ multiplex PCR. The sample lists about 1.5 million clones, about 98% occurring once. Source material: naive CD4+ T cells sorted from blood. The subset is: CD45RA+ positively selected. Source of these receptors: a man aged 30 to 39 in good health.

The chain links TRBV19 to TRBJ2-5; the D call may be TRBD1 or TRBD2 (5 bases each). The germline CDR1 and CDR2 sequences are LNHDA and SQIVND (reference sequence). V was pared by 4 bases and J by 1 base, with 7 bases between. The CDR3 extends over 13 amino acids. The CDR3 region has the DNA TGTGCCAGTAGTAGGGGGTCCCAAGAGACCCAGTACTTC. Translating gives CASSRGSQETQYF.

The rearrangement uses TRBV10-3 and TRBJ2-5; perhaps D is TRBD1 or TRBD2 (6 bases each). V lost 2 bases, J lost 2 bases, and 12 bases lay in between. The CDR3 spans 15 residues. Germline V CDR1 and CDR2: ENHRY, SYGVKD. In DNA, the CDR3 is TGTGCCATCAGTGAGCGACTAGGGGGGCAAGAGACCCAGTACTTC. This sequence encodes CAISERLGGQETQYF.

As to this clone: This sample also contains other DNA sequences that code for the same CDR3. This sequence joins TRBV6-5 and TRBJ1-1; D call uncertain. Trimming took 2 bases from V and 2 from J, leaving 6 bases between them. Germline V gene data show CDR1 as MNHEY and CDR2 as SVGAGI. The CDR3 consists of 13 residues. The CDR3 here is CASSYRANTEAFF. The CDR3 DNA follows: TGTGCCAGCAGTTACAGAGCTAACACTGAAGCTTTCTTT.

V gene TRBV14 combines with J gene TRBJ2-5; 8 nucleotides align to TRBD1. The CDR3 is made up of 14 amino acids. The germline gives CDR1 SGHDN, CDR2 FVKESK. The trim removed 4 bases at V and 2 bases at J, leaving 3 bases unmatched. CDR3 loop: CASSLRDRQETQYF. CDR3 nucleotide sequence: TGTGCCAGCAGCCTTCGGGACAGGCAAGAGACCCAGTACTTC.

The chain employs TRBV29-1 and TRBJ1-5; D possibly corresponds to TRBD1 (5 bases). Germline V gives CDR1 SQVTM, CDR2 ANQGSEA. V lost 4 bases, J lost 5 bases, and 9 bases lay in between. This CDR3 has 12 residues. The CDR3 bases are TGCAGCGTTGCTCAGGGAGATCAGCCCCAGCATTTT. It is translated as CSVAQGDQPQHF.

The chain joins TRBV28 to TRBJ1-1, with TRBD1 identical over 8 bases. The CDR3 length is 14 residues. The V and J ends lost 5 bases and 5 bases, in that order; junction bases with no gene match: 7. Germline loops: CDR1 MDHEN, CDR2 SYDVKM. The CDR3 loop reads CASSPTRGRTEAFF. In DNA, the CDR3 is TGTGCCAGCAGTCCGACCAGGGGGCGGACTGAAGCTTTCTTT.

The rearrangement links TRBV28 to TRBJ1-2; D call uncertain. This CDR3 spans 14 amino acids. Trimming cost V 3 bases and J 0 bases, with 8 bases left between them. Germline CDR1 reads MDHEN; CDR2 reads SYDVKM. The CDR3 region is CASSFEVANYGYTF. The CDR3 DNA reads TGTGCCAGCAGTTTCGAGGTAGCTAACTATGGCTACACCTTC.

This clone was recorded once. This chain connects TRBV5-4 to TRBJ1-5, with D possibly TRBD1 on 6 matching bases. Trimming removed 4 bases from V and 4 bases from J, with 15 bases in between. This CDR3 is 15 amino acids long. Germline V gene sequence: CDR1 SGHNT, CDR2 YYREEE (reference sequence). CDR3 sequence (DNA): TGTGCCAGCAGCCACTCAGACAGGTGGAATCAGCCCCAGCATTTT. This codes for CASSHSDRWNQPQHF.

This chain joins TRBV7-3 and TRBJ1-1; TRBD1 matches at 7 bases. The CDR3 runs to 14 residues. Germline trimming cut 2 bases from V and 4 bases from J; bases unmatched to any gene: 4. Germline CDR1 reads SGHTA; CDR2 reads FQGTGA. The CDR3 sequence: CASSLRDSITEAFF. The CDR3 DNA reads TGTGCCAGCAGCTTACGGGACAGCATCACTGAAGCTTTCTTT. Together with reference TRBV7-3 and TRBJ1-1, the CDR3 gives the full variable domain: GAGVSQTPSNKVTEKGKYVELRCDPISGHTALYWYRQSLGQGPEFLIYFQGTGAADDSGLPNDRFFAVRPEGSVSTLKIQRTERGDSAVYLCASSLRDSITEAFFGQGTRLTVV.

The chain uses TRBV25-1 and TRBJ2-6; no firm D call. Germline loops: CDR1 MGHDK, CDR2 SYGVNS. This CDR3 contains 15 residues. With 1 base removed from V and 6 bases from J, the gap between germline ends came to 10 bases. The CDR3 reads CASSEFRGEANVLTF. The CDR3 region has the DNA TGTGCCAGCAGTGAATTTAGAGGAGAGGCCAACGTCCTGACTTTC.

This clone was recorded only once. V is TRBV7-6 and J is TRBJ1-5, with unresolved D. This CDR3 is built from 19 residues. Trimming pared 2 bases from V and 0 bases from J, leaving 20 bases between. The V gene's germline CDR1 is SGHVS and CDR2 FNYEAQ. CDR3 nucleotide sequence: TGTGCCAGCAGCTTACAAGCCCCGCGGGTCTCATATAGCAATCAGCCCCAGCATTTT. Protein sequence: CASSLQAPRVSYSNQPQHF.